The 25 T cell receptor beta chains below come from one sample, sequenced in a study of T cells in Graves' hyperthyroidism and ophthalmopathy. Amplified TCR beta CDR3 regions derived from RNA transcripts. RT-PCR in the first round (using the HTBI primer set) targeted the TCR CDR3. TCRdb passed the multiplex PCR reads through MiXCR, listing each CDR3 protein once. The repertoire includes approximately 500,000 distinct CDR3 sequences, around 46% of them detected once, and 7.5% to 8.5% sits in the top ten. Sequenced input: peripheral blood or thyroid tissue (not recorded which). The source of these receptors is a woman under 30 with Graves' hyperthyroidism.

This clonotype appeared a few times. The chain employs TRBV18 and TRBJ1-2; possibly TRBD1 for D (5 bases). This CDR3 spans 13 amino acids. Trimming took 3 bases from V and 6 from J, leaving 11 bases between them. The germline V gene encodes CDR1 KGHSH and CDR2 LQKENI. The DNA for the CDR3 is TGTGCCAGCTCACCCCAGGGACTTGATGGCTACACCTTC. Its translation: CASSPQGLDGYTF. The full variable domain, its missing parts supplied by reference TRBV18 and TRBJ1-2, is NAGVMQNPRHLVRRRGQEARLRCSPMKGHSHVYWYRQLPEEGLKFMVYLQKENIIDESGMPKERFSAEFPKEGPSILRIQQVVRGDSAAYFCASSPQGLDGYTFGSGTRLTVV.

The chain carries TRBV10-3 and TRBJ2-1; 9 nucleotides align to TRBD2. Germline trimming cut 3 bases from V and 5 bases from J; bases unmatched to any gene: 5. CDR3 length: 15 residues. Germline CDR1 is ENHRY and CDR2 is SYGVKD. CDR3 sequence: CAISERGLAHNEQFF. DNA for the CDR3: TGTGCCATCAGTGAACGGGGACTAGCCCACAATGAGCAGTTCTTC.

About this clonotype: Possible read error: a much larger clone is one base away. This chain joins TRBV4-2 and TRBJ1-4; 7 nucleotides line up with TRBD1. The CDR3 loop spans 17 amino acids. Germline CDR1 and CDR2: LGHNA and YNFKEQ. The CDR3, as DNA: TGTGCCAGCAGCCACCCCTTAAGGGGGCCAACTAATGAAGAACTGTTTTTT. Protein sequence: CASSHPLRGPTNEELFF.

The chain combines TRBV6-1 with TRBJ2-5; TRBD1 agrees at 9 bases. Germline V gene lookup returns CDR1 MNHNS and CDR2 SASEGT. J gave up 0 bases and V 5 bases, and 13 bases lay outside the gene matches. The CDR3 spans 18 residues. Written as DNA, the CDR3 is TGTGCCAGCAGTAGACAGGGGGTATCCCGCCTGTACCAAGAGACCCAGTACTTC. As protein: CASSRQGVSRLYQETQYF.

This chain uses TRBV25-1 with TRBJ2-5; 8 nucleotides agree with TRBD2. The ends lost 3 bases at V and 0 bases at J; junction bases unmatched: 3. CDR3 length: 15 residues. In germline, CDR1 is MGHDK, CDR2 SYGVNS. In DNA form, the CDR3 reads TGTGCCAGCAGTGACCTGACTAGCGACCAAGAGACCCAGTACTTC. This sequence encodes CASSDLTSDQETQYF.

This clonotype has just a few counts. A clone one base away is much larger, so this may be a read error. The rearrangement links TRBV20-1 to TRBJ2-5; D is uncertain. The CDR3 has 14 residues. The V gene's germline CDR1 is DFQATT and CDR2 SNEGSKA (reference sequence). The V end was cut by 0 bases, the J end by 11 bases, with 19 bases between. The CDR3 DNA reads TGCAGTGCTAGAGATCTCGGGCTTTCCAATGAGCAGTACTTC. Protein: CSARDLGLSNEQYF.

The chain recombines TRBV14 with TRBJ2-1; 11 nucleotides match TRBD2. Germline assignment: CDR1 SGHDN and CDR2 FVKESK. The CDR3 has 13 amino acids. V was pared by 5 bases and J by 15 bases, with 9 bases of the junction left unmatched. The chain's CDR3 is CASSFLGGLAAFF. CDR3 nucleotides: TGTGCCAGCAGCTTCCTAGGGGGACTAGCGGCGTTCTTC.

This clonotype has at least ten counts. J is TRBJ2-5 and V is TRBV13, with D perhaps being TRBD1 or TRBD2 (5 bases each). Deletions cut 5 bases from V and 4 bases from J, with 14 bases between. CDR1 and CDR2 from the germline V gene are PRHDT and FYEKMQ (reference sequence). The CDR3 loop spans 14 amino acids. CDR3 nucleotide sequence: TGTGCCAGCAGCCCCAGGGAGAGGGGAGAGACCCAGTACTTC. Its translation: CASSPRERGETQYF.

The rearrangement links TRBV7-3 to TRBJ1-4; a weak D match, TRBD1 (5 bases). Trimming removed 5 bases from V and 7 bases from J, with 20 bases in between. Per the germline V gene, CDR1 is SGHTA and CDR2 is FQGTGA. The CDR3 is made up of 16 amino acids. CDR3 residues: CASSPALRTRREKLFF. The CDR3, as DNA: TGTGCCAGCAGCCCAGCGTTGCGGACAAGGCGTGAAAAACTGTTTTTT.

This clonotype was counted at least ten times. The chain has TRBV12-3 or TRBV12-4 and TRBJ2-5; 7 nucleotides match TRBD2. The CDR3 loop spans 14 amino acids. After removal of 3 bases from V and 4 bases from J, the junction contained 5 bases not matched to a gene. The CDR3 DNA follows: TGTGCCAGCAGTTTGATTCCGGGGGGAGAGACCCAGTACTTC. It yields the protein CASSLIPGGETQYF.

On this clonotype itself: A much larger clone sits a single nucleotide away, making a read error possible. This chain links TRBV10-3 with TRBJ2-7; TRBD1 matches 7 bases. CDR3 length equals 15 residues. V was clipped by 5 bases and J by 0 bases; unmatched bases: 7. The V gene's germline CDR1 is ENHRY and CDR2 SYGVKD. Here the CDR3 DNA reads TGTGCCATCAGTCCGGGACAGAGATTCTCCTACGAGCAGTACTTC. It encodes CAISPGQRFSYEQYF.

J is TRBJ1-2 and V is TRBV13; D remains unclear. Trimming took 5 bases from V and 8 from J, leaving 6 bases between them. This CDR3 spans 10 amino acids. The germline CDR1 and CDR2 sequences are PRHDT and FYEKMQ (reference sequence). The CDR3 bases are TGTGCCAGCAGCCGCCAGGGCTACACCTTC. This codes for CASSRQGYTF. The complete variable domain, with remaining parts taken from reference TRBV13 and TRBJ1-2, reads AAGVIQSPRHLIKEKRETATLKCYPIPRHDTVYWYQQGPGQDPQFLISFYEKMQSDKGSIPDRFSAQQFSDYHSELNMSSLELGDSALYFCASSRQGYTFGSGTRLTVV.

This clonotype was counted at least ten times. The chain links TRBV3-1 to TRBJ2-2, with 7 bases fitting TRBD2. Germline assignment: CDR1 LGHDT and CDR2 YNNKEL (reference sequence). The CDR3 length is 16 residues. The J segment lost 7 bases and the V segment lost 1 base, leaving 9 bases of the junction unmatched. DNA of the CDR3: TGTGCCAGCAGCCAAGTCCTCGCGGGAGTGAACGGGGAGCTGTTTTTT. It encodes CASSQVLAGVNGELFF.

The table lists this clonotype with many counts. The rearrangement links TRBV24-1 to TRBJ1-3, with unresolved D. This CDR3 has 17 residues. V lost 0 bases, J lost 2 bases, and 13 bases lay in between. Looked up from germline, CDR1 is KGHDR and CDR2 is SFDVKD. CDR3 amino acids: CATSDLIEGFPGNTIYF. The CDR3 DNA is TGTGCCACCAGTGATTTGATAGAGGGATTTCCTGGAAACACCATATATTTT.

The CDR3 DNA reads as TGTGCCACCAACACGGGACGGACGAACACCGGGGAGCTGTTTTTT. Its protein is CATNTGRTNTGELFF. V and J are TRBV7-9 and TRBJ2-2; D may match TRBD1 or TRBD2 (5 bases each). In germline, CDR1 is SEHNR, CDR2 FQNEAQ (reference sequence). The CDR3 length is 15 residues. Trimming removed 10 bases from V and 0 bases from J, with 15 bases in between.

J is TRBJ2-2 and V is TRBV7-2; D tentatively reads TRBD1 or TRBD2 (6 bases each). Trimming removed 5 bases at V and 6 bases at J, with 16 bases between. CDR3 size: 15 residues. Germline V lookup: CDR1 SGHTA, CDR2 FQGNSA. CDR3 amino acids: CASSPVRGASGELFF. The CDR3 DNA sequence: TGTGCCAGCAGCCCCGTGAGGGGGGCATCCGGGGAGCTGTTTTTT.

This clonotype was detected many times. CDR3 sequence reads: CASSYSRQEGEQYF. In nucleotides, the CDR3 is TGTGCCAGCAGTTACTCGAGACAGGAGGGCGAGCAGTACTTC. V gene TRBV6-6 combines with J gene TRBJ2-7; either TRBD1 or TRBD2 may fit D (6 bases each). In germline, CDR1 is MNHNY, CDR2 SVGAGI (reference sequence). This CDR3 is built from 14 residues. V was trimmed by 0 bases and J by 6 bases, leaving 12 bases between them.

Comment on this clonotype: The junction does not match germline at one end; this may be a read error. The V and J genes are TRBV5-5 and TRBJ2-5; D gene uncertain. Germline loops: CDR1 SGHKS, CDR2 YYEKEE (reference sequence). The CDR3 runs to 13 residues. This CDR3 is CACRNGPRETQYF. The CDR3 coding sequence is TGTGCCTGCAGAAATGGACCGCGGGAGACCCAGTACTTC. The variable domain in full, completed from reference TRBV5-5 and TRBJ2-5, reads DAGVTQSPTHLIKTRGQQVTLRCSPISGHKSVSWYQQVLGQGPQFIFQYYEKEERGRGNFPDRFSARQFPNYSSELNVNALLLGDSALYLCACRNGPRETQYFGPGTRLLVL.

Many counts were recorded for this clonotype. The chain links TRBV5-1 to TRBJ2-2; 8 bases are a match to TRBD2. Unmatched junction bases numbered 12, after V lost 9 bases and J lost 5 bases. The germline CDR1 and CDR2 sequences are SGHRS and YFSETQ. The CDR3 totals 15 residues. The CDR3 protein is CATQGLAGGTGELFF. The CDR3 DNA follows: TGCGCCACCCAAGGACTAGCTGGAGGTACCGGGGAGCTGTTTTTT.

This chain joins TRBV6-1 and TRBJ1-5, with 7 nucleotides matching TRBD1. Trimming at V came to 6 bases and at J to 2 bases, leaving 16 bases not matched to a gene. Germline CDR1 reads MNHNS; CDR2 reads SASEGT. The CDR3 has 18 amino acids. The CDR3 DNA sequence: TGTGCCAGCAGGTCCGGGACGGAGGGACAGATGCGCAATCAGCCCCAGCATTTT. It encodes CASRSGTEGQMRNQPQHF.

This clonotype was detected many times. This chain links TRBV24-1 with TRBJ2-3; the D call may be TRBD1 or TRBD2 (5 bases each). Germline V gene data show CDR1 as KGHDR and CDR2 as SFDVKD. This CDR3 region has 15 residues. Trimming removed 8 bases from V and 0 bases from J, with 14 bases in between. CDR3 coding DNA: TGTGCCACCAATGAGGGGAAGGGTAGCACAGATACGCAGTATTTT. Residues: CATNEGKGSTDTQYF.

This clonotype came up a few times. V usage is TRBV19 and J usage is TRBJ2-3; weak D call: TRBD1 (6 bases). CDR3 length: 15 residues. Deletions cut 2 bases from V and 4 bases from J, with 13 bases between. Germline V gene lookup returns CDR1 LNHDA and CDR2 SQIVND (reference sequence). The CDR3 DNA reads as TGTGCCAGTAGTATAACGACAGGCGCCGCAGATACGCAGTATTTT. This translates into CASSITTGAADTQYF.

This clonotype was recorded many times. The chain has TRBV18 and TRBJ1-2; 8 bases are shared with TRBD1. CDR1 and CDR2 (germline): KGHSH, LQKENI. The CDR3 contains 15 residues. The ends lost 3 bases at V and 6 bases at J; junction bases unmatched: 9. The CDR3 reads CASSPIRGRGDGYTF. CDR3 sequence (DNA): TGTGCCAGCTCACCTATCAGGGGGCGAGGTGATGGCTACACCTTC.

At least ten counts were recorded for this clonotype. The genes are TRBV7-9 and TRBJ2-5, with TRBD2 matching over 9 bases. CDR3 length: 17 amino acids. Germline lookup yields CDR1 SEHNR and CDR2 FQNEAQ (reference sequence). J lost 5 bases, V lost 4 bases, and 14 bases had no gene match. This chain's CDR3 is CASSSPNSGSGRETQYF. CDR3 in DNA: TGTGCCAGCAGCTCCCCCAATAGCGGGAGTGGAAGGGAGACCCAGTACTTC.

The chain has TRBV12-3 or TRBV12-4 and TRBJ1-1; D is uncertain. The length of the CDR3 is 13 residues. Trimming took 4 bases from V and 4 from J, leaving 10 bases between them. The CDR3 bases are TGTGCCAGCAGTTACGTCGTAGGCACTGAAGCTTTCTTT. Its protein is CASSYVVGTEAFF.